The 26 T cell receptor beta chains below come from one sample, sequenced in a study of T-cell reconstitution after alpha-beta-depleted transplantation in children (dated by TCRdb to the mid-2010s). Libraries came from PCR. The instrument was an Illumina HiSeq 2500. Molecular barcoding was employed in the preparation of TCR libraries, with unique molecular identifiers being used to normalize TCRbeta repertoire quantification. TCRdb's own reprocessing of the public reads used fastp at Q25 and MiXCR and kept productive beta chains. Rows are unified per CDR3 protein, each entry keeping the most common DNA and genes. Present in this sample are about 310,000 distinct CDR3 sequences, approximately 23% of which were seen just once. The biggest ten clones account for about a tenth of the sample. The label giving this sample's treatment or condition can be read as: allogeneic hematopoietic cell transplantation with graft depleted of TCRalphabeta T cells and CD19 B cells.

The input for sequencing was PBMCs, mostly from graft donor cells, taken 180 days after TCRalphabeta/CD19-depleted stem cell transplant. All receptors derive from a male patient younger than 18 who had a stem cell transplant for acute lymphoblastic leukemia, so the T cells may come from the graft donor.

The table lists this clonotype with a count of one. CDR3 nucleotide sequence: TGTGCCAGCTCACCTCCACCAGGGGATGGCTACACCTTC. Its translation is CASSPPPGDGYTF. The J gene is TRBJ1-2, the V gene TRBV18, with D possibly TRBD1 on 6 matching bases. Per the germline V gene, CDR1 is KGHSH and CDR2 is LQKENI. CDR3 length: 13 residues. Trimming pared 3 bases from V and 6 bases from J, leaving 11 bases between.

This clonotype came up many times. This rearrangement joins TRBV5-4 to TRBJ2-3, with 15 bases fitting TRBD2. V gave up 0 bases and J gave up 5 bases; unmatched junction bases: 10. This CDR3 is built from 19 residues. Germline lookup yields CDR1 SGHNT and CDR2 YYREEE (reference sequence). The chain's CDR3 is CASSLGTSGRGRPRDTQYF. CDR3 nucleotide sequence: TGTGCCAGCAGCTTGGGGACTAGCGGGAGGGGCCGGCCAAGAGATACGCAGTATTTT.

The CDR3 loop reads CSAPDRGSYNEQFF. Written as DNA, the CDR3 is TGCAGTGCGCCGGACAGGGGGTCCTACAATGAGCAGTTCTTC. The chain couples TRBV20-1 to TRBJ2-1; 10 bases are shared with TRBD1. In germline, CDR1 is DFQATT, CDR2 SNEGSKA (reference sequence). This CDR3 is 14 amino acids long. Unmatched junction bases numbered 3, after V lost 6 bases and J lost 1 base.

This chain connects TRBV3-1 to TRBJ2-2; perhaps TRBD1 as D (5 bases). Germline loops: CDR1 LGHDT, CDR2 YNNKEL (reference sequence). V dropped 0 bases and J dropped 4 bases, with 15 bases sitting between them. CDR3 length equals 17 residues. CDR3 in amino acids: CASSQDVAGRGTGELFF. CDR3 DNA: TGTGCCAGCAGCCAAGATGTGGCAGGGCGCGGCACCGGGGAGCTGTTTTTT.

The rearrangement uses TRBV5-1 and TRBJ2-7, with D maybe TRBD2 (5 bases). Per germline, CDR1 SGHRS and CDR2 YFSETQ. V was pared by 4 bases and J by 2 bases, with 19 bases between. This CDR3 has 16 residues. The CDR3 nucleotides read TGCGCCAGCAGCGCCACGGGAAACGATTATCCCTACGAGCAGTACTTC. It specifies CASSATGNDYPYEQYF.

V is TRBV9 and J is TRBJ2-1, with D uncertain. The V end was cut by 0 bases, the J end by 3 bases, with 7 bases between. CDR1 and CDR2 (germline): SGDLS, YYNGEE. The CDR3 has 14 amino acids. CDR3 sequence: CASSVAPGYNEQFF. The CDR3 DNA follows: TGTGCCAGCAGCGTAGCCCCCGGCTACAATGAGCAGTTCTTC.

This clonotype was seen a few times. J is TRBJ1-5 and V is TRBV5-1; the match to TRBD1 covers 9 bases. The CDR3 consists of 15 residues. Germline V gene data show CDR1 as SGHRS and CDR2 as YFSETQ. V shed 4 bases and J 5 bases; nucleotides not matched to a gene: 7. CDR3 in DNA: TGCGCCAGCAGCCTATCGGGACAGGGCGATCAGCCCCAGCATTTT. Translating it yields CASSLSGQGDQPQHF.

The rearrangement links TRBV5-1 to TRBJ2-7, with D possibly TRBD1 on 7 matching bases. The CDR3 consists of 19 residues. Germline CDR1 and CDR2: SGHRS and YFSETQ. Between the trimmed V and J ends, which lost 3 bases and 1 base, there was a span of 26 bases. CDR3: CASSSGPSLDRRGSYEQYF. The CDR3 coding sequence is TGCGCCAGCAGCTCGGGGCCCTCCCTGGACAGGAGGGGATCCTACGAGCAGTACTTC.

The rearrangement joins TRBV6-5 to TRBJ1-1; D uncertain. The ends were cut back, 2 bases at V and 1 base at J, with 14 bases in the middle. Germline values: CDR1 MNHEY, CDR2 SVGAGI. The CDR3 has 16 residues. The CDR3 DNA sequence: TGTGCCAGCAGTTACAACCCCGGACGGCAGAACACTGAAGCTTTCTTT. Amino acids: CASSYNPGRQNTEAFF.

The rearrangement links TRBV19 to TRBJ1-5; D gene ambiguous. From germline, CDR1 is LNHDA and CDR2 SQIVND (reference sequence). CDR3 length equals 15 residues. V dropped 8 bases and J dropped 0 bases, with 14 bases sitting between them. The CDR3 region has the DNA TGTGCCAGTCAACACCAGCTCTATAGCAATCAGCCCCAGCATTTT. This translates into CASQHQLYSNQPQHF.

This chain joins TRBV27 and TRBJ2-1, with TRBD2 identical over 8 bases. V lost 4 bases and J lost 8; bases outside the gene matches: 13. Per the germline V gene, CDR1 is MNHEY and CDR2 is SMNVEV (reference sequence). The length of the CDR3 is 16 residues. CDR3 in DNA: TGTGCCAGCAGTTCACCCTTCATAGCGGGAAGTGATGAGCAGTTCTTC. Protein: CASSSPFIAGSDEQFF.

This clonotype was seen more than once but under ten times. The CDR3 sequence: CASKGAITEAFF. DNA of the CDR3: TGTGCCAGCAAAGGCGCAATCACTGAAGCTTTCTTT. The chain is built from TRBV21-1 and TRBJ1-1; TRBD1, the table's D call, was not compared with the DNA. TRBV21-1 is a pseudogene. This CDR3 region has 12 residues.

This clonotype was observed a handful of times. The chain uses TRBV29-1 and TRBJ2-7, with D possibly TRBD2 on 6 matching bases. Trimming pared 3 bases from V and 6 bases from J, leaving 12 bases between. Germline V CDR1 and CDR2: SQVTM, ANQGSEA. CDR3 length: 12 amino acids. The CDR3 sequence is CSVDSRESEQYF. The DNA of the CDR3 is TGCAGCGTTGATTCTCGGGAGTCCGAGCAGTACTTC.

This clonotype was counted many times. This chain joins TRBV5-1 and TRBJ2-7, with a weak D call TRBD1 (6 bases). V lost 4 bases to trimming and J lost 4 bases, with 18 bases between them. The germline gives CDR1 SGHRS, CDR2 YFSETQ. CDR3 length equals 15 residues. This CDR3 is CASSPSGQTLYEQYF. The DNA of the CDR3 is TGCGCCAGCAGCCCCAGTGGACAGACCCTTTACGAGCAGTACTTC. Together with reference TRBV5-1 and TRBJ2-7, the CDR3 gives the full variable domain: KAGVTQTPRYLIKTRGQQVTLSCSPISGHRSVSWYQQTPGQGLQFLFEYFSETQRNKGNFPGRFSGRQFSNSRSEMNVSTLELGDSALYLCASSPSGQTLYEQYFGPGTRLTVT.

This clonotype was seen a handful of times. CDR3 nucleotides: TGTGCCTCCCTCTCTAGGGGGAACACTGAAGCTTTCTTT. Residues: CASLSRGNTEAFF. The chain uses TRBV25-1 and TRBJ1-1, with D tentatively TRBD1 (5 bases). CDR3 size: 13 residues. Germline V gene lookup returns CDR1 MGHDK and CDR2 SYGVNS. The V gene lost 11 bases and the J gene lost 1 base, with 14 bases spanning the gap.

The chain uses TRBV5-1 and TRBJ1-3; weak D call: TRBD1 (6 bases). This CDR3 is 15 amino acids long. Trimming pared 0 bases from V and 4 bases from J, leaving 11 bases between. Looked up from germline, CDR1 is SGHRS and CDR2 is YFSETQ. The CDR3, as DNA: TGCGCCAGCAGCTTGGACAGGGCTGCGGGAAACACCATATATTTT. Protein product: CASSLDRAAGNTIYF.

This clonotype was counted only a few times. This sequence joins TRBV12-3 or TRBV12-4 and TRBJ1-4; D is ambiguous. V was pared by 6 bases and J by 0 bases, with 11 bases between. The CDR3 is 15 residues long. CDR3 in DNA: TGTGCCAGCAGACAGCGTTCCTCAACTAATGAAAAACTGTTTTTT. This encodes CASRQRSSTNEKLFF.

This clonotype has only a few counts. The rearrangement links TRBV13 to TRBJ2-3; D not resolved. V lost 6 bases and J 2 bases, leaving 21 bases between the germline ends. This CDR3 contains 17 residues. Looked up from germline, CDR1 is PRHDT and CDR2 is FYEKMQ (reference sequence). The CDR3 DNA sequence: TGTGCCAGCAGTCAAGTTTCGGATGGACCAACCACAGATACGCAGTATTTT. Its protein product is CASSQVSDGPTTDTQYF.

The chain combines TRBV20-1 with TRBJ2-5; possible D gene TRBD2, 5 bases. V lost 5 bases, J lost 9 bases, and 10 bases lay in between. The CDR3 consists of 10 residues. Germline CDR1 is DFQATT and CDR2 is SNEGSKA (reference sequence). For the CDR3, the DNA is TGCAGTGCTGCCCCCGGGGCCCAGTACTTC. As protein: CSAAPGAQYF.

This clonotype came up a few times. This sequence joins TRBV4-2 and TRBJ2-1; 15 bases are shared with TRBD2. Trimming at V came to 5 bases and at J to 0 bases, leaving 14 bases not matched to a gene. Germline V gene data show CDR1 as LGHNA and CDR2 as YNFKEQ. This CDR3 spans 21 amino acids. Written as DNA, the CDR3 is TGTGCCAGCAGCGGGGGGAAGTGGACTAGCGGGAGGGTAAGCTCCTACAATGAGCAGTTCTTC. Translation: CASSGGKWTSGRVSSYNEQFF.

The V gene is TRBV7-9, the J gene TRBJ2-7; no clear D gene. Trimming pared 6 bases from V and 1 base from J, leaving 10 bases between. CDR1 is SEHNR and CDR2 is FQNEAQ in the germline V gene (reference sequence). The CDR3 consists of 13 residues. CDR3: CASSRLVSYEQYF. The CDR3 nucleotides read TGTGCCAGCAGTAGGTTAGTTTCCTACGAGCAGTACTTC.

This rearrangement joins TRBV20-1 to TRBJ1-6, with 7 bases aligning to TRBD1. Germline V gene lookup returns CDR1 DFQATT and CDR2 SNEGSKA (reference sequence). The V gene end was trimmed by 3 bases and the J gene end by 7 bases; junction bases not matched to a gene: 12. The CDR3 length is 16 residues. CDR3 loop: CSARPLQGIDNSPLHF. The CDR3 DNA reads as TGCAGTGCTAGGCCACTACAGGGGATAGACAATTCACCCCTCCACTTT.

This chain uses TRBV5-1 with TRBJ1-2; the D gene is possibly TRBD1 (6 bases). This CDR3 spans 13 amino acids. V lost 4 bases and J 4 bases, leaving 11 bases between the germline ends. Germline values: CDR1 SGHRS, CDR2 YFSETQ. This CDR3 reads CASSLDRPYGYTF. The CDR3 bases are TGCGCCAGCAGCCTTGACAGGCCCTATGGCTACACCTTC.

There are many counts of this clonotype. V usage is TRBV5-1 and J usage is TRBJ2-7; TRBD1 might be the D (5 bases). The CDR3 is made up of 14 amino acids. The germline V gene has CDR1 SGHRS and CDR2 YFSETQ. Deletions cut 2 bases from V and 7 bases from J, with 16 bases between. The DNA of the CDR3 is TGCGCCAGCAGCTTCTCTGGGGCCGATGTTGAGCAGTACTTC. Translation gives CASSFSGADVEQYF.

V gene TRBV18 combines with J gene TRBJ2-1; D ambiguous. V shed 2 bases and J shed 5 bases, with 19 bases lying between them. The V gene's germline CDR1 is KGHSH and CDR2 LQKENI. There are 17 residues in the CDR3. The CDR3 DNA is TGTGCCAGCTCACCATTAGTGGTTTCCTCCTATAACAATGAGCAGTTCTTC. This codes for CASSPLVVSSYNNEQFF. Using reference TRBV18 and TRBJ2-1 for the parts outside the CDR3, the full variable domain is NAGVMQNPRHLVRRRGQEARLRCSPMKGHSHVYWYRQLPEEGLKFMVYLQKENIIDESGMPKERFSAEFPKEGPSILRIQQVVRGDSAAYFCASSPLVVSSYNNEQFFGPGTRLTVL.

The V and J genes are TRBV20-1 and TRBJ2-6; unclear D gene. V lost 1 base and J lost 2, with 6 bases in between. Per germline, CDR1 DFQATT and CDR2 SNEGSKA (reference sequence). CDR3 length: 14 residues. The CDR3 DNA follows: TGCAGTGCTAGAGGTGGGACTGGGGCCAACGTCCTGACTTTC. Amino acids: CSARGGTGANVLTF.